The subject of this entry is one T cell receptor beta chain. There is no known antigen for this receptor. No much larger clone is present one base from it, and per-base qualities are unavailable. The data belong to a study of blood T cell repertoires in COVID-19 (dated by TCRdb to about 2020). The study in broad terms: Collaborator samples came from the United States, Italy and Spain and covered acute and convalescent phases of COVID-19. The material from the prospective study consisted of cDNA or gDNA derived from T cells, B-cell-depleted T cells, or PBMCs. Where available, HLA class I and class II types were taken from metadata supplied by the sample provider and were not determined by assay-based typing. The dataset comprised deeply sampled blood TCRbeta repertoires from subjects exposed to, actively infected with, or recovered from COVID-19. A de-identified subject ID, COVID-19 status, age in years and sex were almost always included in the sample metadata. The repertoires were released in a freely available public database meant as a resource for research on the immune response to SARS-CoV-2. Samples were obtained from the ongoing ImmuneRACE study (first 160 participants) and from 1,254 subjects provided by 6 global collaborators. The study at large found these results: The quantity of clinical and demographic metadata differed by source and by participant and was supplied without curation.

The immunoSEQ Assay, a bias-controlled multiplex PCR, was used to amplify TCRbeta CDR3 regions from genomic DNA. For the original study's pipeline: The number of nucleated cells in each sample was estimated by amplification of reference gene primers within the assay. Sequence reads were collapsed and filtered to measure the absolute abundance of every unique TCRbeta CDR3 rearrangement. Productive Simpson clonality was computed per sample as the square root of Simpson's diversity index over productive rearrangements. TCRdb provides this immuneACCESS table in a form limited to in-frame rearrangements. Some clones are lacking; in checked studies, under half of them reflect an unresolved V gene, and why the rest are absent is not known. For V, J and clone size, that table is used; D and trimming come from the DNA. The sample data list roughly 92,000 clones, and 90% of these were observed just once. 4.3% of the sample goes to the ten largest clones.

The collaborating institutions used their own protocols to collect whole blood in K2EDTA tubes. Collaborator samples were shipped for TCRbeta analysis as frozen whole blood, isolated PBMCs, or DNA extracted from either sample type. CDR1 and CDR2 are drawn from the germline V gene: SGDLS, YYNGEE. Measured from the cysteine to the phenylalanine, the CDR3 is 15 residues long. Here the CDR3 DNA is all that survives: 45 bases in frame from base 1. After removal of 0 bases from V and 3 bases from J, the junction retains 3 bases not matched to a gene. Sequencing was carried out using peripheral blood. The chain is assembled from TRBV9 and TRBJ2-7, and 10 junction bases match TRBD2. This TCR was sampled from a woman of 80 years or more with active or convalescent COVID-19. The sequenced DNA: TGTGCCAGCAGCGTAGGGGTAGCGGGAGGCTACGAGCAGTACTTC. Translated, it reads CASSVGVAGGYEQYF.